Sequencing of this TCR beta chain was carried out in a study of T cell clonality in common variable immunodeficiency. Study-level findings and limits: Authors noted CVID clonality's cause needs subpopulation repertoire sequencing. Fewer deletions and N-nucleotide insertions were reportedly seen in common variable immunodeficiency TCR beta sequences.

The sample holds many counts of this clone. Its antigen is currently unknown. The read halts 3 residues ahead of the CDR3 end, with the missing end drawn from the germline J gene. CDR1 SGHRS and CDR2 YFSETQ come from the germline V gene. This CDR3 is built from 16 residues. The V segment lost 4 bases and the J segment 2 bases; nucleotides outside the gene matches: 8. CVID and control samples used equivalent genomic DNA input. The method was immunoSEQ multiplex PCR; TCRdb's version includes in-frame clones alone and lacks a portion of them. The counts give several thousand clones, none of them seen only once; about 20% is held by the top ten.

This receptor was identified in a human donor with common variable immunodeficiency. This chain connects TRBV5-1 to TRBJ2-7; 11 bases map to TRBD2. The sequenced sample was peripheral blood mononuclear cells. This CDR3 is CASSTSTSGSTYEQYF. Partial CDR3 DNA: TGCGCCAGCAGCACCTCCACTAGCGGGAGTACCTACGAG.